This T cell receptor beta chain was documented in a study of blood T cells in healthy people across ages. Study-level points and caveats: Naive CD4+ cells and diversity were both higher in long-lived donors than in aged donors.

Comments on this clonotype: Antigen unknown.

The CDR3 sequence is 14 residues long. The V gene's germline CDR1 is SGHRS and CDR2 YFSETQ. Alongside a J-beta primer mix, a sample-barcoded 5' primer served in a second PCR lasting about 7 to 12 cycles. TCRdb redid the calling of the 5' RACE reads with MiXCR, one entry per CDR3 protein. Of 1.8 million or so distinct CDR3 sequences in the sample, 30% to 40% were seen once. The chain combines TRBV5-1 with TRBJ2-4, with 10 positions matching TRBD1. The closer fit of TRBJ2-7 to the DNA end suggests the J call may be wrong. The sequenced sample was blood. The receptor's source is a human donor in good health. The CDR3 region has the DNA TGCGCCAACAGTCCAGGGACAGGGGACTACGAGCAGTACTTC. This sequence encodes CANSPGTGDYEQYF.